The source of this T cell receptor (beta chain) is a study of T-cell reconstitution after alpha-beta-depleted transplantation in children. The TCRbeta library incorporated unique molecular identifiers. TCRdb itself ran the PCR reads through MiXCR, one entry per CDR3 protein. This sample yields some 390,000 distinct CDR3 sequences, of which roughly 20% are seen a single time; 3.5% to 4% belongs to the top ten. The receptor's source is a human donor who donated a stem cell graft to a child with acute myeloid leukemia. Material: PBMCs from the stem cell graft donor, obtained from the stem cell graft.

The CDR3 coding sequence is TGCGCCAGCAGCCAAGATAAGGGGACCGGCTACGAGCAGTACTTC. As protein: CASSQDKGTGYEQYF. V and J are TRBV4-3 and TRBJ2-7; D tentatively fits TRBD1 or TRBD2 (5 bases each). V was cut by 0 bases and J by 3 bases, with 12 bases left in between. The CDR3 loop spans 15 amino acids. Germline V gene lookup returns CDR1 LGHNA and CDR2 YSLEER.